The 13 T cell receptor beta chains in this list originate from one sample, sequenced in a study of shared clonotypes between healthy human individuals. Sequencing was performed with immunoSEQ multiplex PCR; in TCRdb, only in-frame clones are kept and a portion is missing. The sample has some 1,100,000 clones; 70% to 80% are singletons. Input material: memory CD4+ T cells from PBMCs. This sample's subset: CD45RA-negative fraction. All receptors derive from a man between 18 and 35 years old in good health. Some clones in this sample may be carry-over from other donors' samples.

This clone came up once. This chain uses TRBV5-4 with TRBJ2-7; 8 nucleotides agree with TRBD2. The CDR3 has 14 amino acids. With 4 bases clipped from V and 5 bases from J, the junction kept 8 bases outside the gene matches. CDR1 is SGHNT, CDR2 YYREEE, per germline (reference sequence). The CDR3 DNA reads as TGTGCCAGCAGCACCACTAGCGGCTCGGACGAGCAGTACTTC. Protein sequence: CASSTTSGSDEQYF.

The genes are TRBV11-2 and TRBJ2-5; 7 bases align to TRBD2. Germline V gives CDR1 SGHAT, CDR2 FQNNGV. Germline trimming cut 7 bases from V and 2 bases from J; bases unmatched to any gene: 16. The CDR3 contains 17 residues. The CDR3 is CASTLTIQAGFQETQYF. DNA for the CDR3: TGTGCCAGCACCCTGACTATTCAAGCGGGGTTTCAAGAGACCCAGTACTTC.

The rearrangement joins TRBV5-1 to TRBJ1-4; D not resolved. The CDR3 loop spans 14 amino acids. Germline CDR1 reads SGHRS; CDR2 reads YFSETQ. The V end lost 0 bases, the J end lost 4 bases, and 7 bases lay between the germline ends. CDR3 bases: TGCGCCAGCAGCTTGGACACCTATAATGAAAAACTGTTTTTT. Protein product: CASSLDTYNEKLFF.

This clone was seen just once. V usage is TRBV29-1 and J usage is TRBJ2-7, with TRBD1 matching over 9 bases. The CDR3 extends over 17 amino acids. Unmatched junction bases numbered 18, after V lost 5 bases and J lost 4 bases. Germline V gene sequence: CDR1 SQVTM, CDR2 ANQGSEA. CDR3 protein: CSVNGKPGQGNFYEQYF. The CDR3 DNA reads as TGCAGCGTTAACGGTAAACCGGGACAGGGAAATTTTTACGAGCAGTACTTC.

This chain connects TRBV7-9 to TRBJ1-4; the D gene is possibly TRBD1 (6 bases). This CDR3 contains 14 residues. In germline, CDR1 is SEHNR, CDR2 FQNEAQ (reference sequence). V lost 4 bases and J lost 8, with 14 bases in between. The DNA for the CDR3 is TGTGCCAGCAGCTCCAGACAGGTCGGCGAAAAACTGTTTTTT. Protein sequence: CASSSRQVGEKLFF. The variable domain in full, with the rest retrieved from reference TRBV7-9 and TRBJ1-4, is DTGVSQNPRHKITKRGQNVTFRCDPISEHNRLYWYRQTLGQGPEFLTYFQNEAQLEKSRLLSDRFSAERPKGSFSTLEIQRTEQGDSAMYLCASSSRQVGEKLFFGSGTQLSVL.

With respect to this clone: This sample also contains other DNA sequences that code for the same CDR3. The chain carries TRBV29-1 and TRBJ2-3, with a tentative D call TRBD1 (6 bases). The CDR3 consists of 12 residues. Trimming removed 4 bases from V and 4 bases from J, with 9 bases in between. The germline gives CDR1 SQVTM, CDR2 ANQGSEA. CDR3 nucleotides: TGCAGCGTTGCGCAGGGGTCAGATACGCAGTATTTT. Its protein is CSVAQGSDTQYF.

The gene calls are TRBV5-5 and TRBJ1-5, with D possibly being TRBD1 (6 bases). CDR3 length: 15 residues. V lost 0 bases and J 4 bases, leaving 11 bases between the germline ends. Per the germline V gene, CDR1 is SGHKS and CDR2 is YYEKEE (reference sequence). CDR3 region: CASSLATGWNQPQHF. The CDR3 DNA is TGTGCCAGCAGCTTGGCGACAGGCTGGAATCAGCCCCAGCATTTT. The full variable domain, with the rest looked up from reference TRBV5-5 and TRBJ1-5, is DAGVTQSPTHLIKTRGQQVTLRCSPISGHKSVSWYQQVLGQGPQFIFQYYEKEERGRGNFPDRFSARQFPNYSSELNVNALLLGDSALYLCASSLATGWNQPQHFGDGTRLSIL.

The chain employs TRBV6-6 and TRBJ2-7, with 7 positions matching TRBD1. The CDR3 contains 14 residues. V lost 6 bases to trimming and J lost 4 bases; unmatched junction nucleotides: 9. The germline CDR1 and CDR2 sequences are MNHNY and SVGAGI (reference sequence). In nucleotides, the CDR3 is TGTGCCAGCAGCCCACGACAGGGCACGTACGAGCAGTACTTC. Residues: CASSPRQGTYEQYF.

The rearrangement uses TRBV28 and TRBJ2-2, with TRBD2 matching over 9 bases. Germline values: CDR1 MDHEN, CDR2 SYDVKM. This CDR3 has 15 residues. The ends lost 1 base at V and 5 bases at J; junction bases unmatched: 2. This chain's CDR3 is CASSLLAGETGELFF. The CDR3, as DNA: TGTGCCAGCAGTTTATTAGCGGGAGAGACCGGGGAGCTGTTTTTT.

The CDR3 sequence is CASSRDTRNEKLFF. DNA for the CDR3: TGTGCCAGCAGCCGGGACACCCGTAATGAAAAACTGTTTTTT. The rearrangement uses TRBV7-2 and TRBJ1-4; tentatively, D is TRBD1 (6 bases). The CDR3 sequence is 14 residues long. The germline V gene has CDR1 SGHTA and CDR2 FQGNSA. V lost 5 bases, J lost 4 bases, and 11 bases lay in between.

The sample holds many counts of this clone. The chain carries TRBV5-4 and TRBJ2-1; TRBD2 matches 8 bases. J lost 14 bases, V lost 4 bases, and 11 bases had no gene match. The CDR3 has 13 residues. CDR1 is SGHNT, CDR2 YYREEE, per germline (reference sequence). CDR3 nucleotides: TGTGCCAGCAGCCAATTGACTAGCGATAAGGAGTTCTTC. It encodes CASSQLTSDKEFF.

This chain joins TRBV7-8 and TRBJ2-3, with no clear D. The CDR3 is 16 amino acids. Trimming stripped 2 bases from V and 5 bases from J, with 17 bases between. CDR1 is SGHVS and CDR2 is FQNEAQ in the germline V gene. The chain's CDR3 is CASSLMGPSSVDTQYF. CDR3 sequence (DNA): TGTGCCAGCAGCTTAATGGGCCCCAGTTCCGTAGATACGCAGTATTTT.

The CDR3 reads CASSLRGGTGYTF. The DNA for the CDR3 is TGTGCCAGCAGTTTACGGGGGGGAACTGGCTACACCTTC. J is TRBJ1-2 and V is TRBV28; D may be TRBD1 (5 bases). V lost 2 bases and J lost 7, with 11 bases in between. CDR1 and CDR2 (germline): MDHEN, SYDVKM. There are 13 residues in the CDR3.